This T cell receptor beta chain came from a study of blood T cell repertoires in COVID-19. Study-wide context: Collection of acute and convalescent COVID-19 samples took place in the United States, Italy and Spain. Sources were T cells, B-cell-depleted T cells, or PBMCs; the material itself was cDNA or gDNA.

Germline V gene data show CDR1 as SNHLY and CDR2 as FYNNEI. The CDR3 has 12 amino acids. The germline V and J ends were trimmed by 7 bases and 4 bases, with 7 bases remaining between them. As processed by the authors: Amplification from reference gene primers served as the basis for estimated nucleated cell counts. Clones were sequenced by immunoSEQ multiplex PCR, and TCRdb holds only the in-frame ones, with some missing. D and trimming were read from the DNA, whereas the V and J calls and clone size are those reported in that table. The profile covers about 140,000 clones, with over 60% appearing a single time and around 4.8% taken by the ten largest.

The chain uses TRBV2 and TRBJ2-2, with TRBD1 as a possible D gene (5 bases). Input material: peripheral blood. The TCR was taken from a woman of 80 years or more with active or convalescent COVID-19. The CDR3 loop reads CASKDITGELFF. DNA for the CDR3: TGTGCCAGCAAGGACATCACCGGGGAGCTGTTTTTT.